Below, 20 T cell receptor beta chains from the same sample are listed, as sequenced in a study of HIV-infected patients and healthy controls. Alpha and beta constant-region primers primed reverse transcription of 500 to 550 ng RNA. Separate chain-specific third strand synthesis with multiplexing indices produced the alpha and beta libraries. TCRdb processed the 5' RACE reads anew with MiXCR; each CDR3 protein has one entry. Of some 10,000 distinct CDR3 sequences in the sample, roughly 5.7% were seen once. Follow-up blood was drawn about 14 weeks, roughly three months, after antiretroviral therapy began. No cell fractionation was done, so the repertoire covers all unsorted peripheral blood T cells. Here the sequenced sample was blood, taken during antiretroviral therapy. Receptors originate from an adult with HIV infection. The donor label of this sample is uncertain.

This clonotype was recorded a few times. CDR3 amino acids: CASSLNGGNTEAFF. CDR3 nucleotides: TGTGCCAGCAGTTTAAACGGTGGGAACACTGAAGCTTTCTTT. The rearrangement joins TRBV12-3 or TRBV12-4 to TRBJ1-1; D unresolved. This CDR3 is 14 amino acids long. Trimming cost V 2 bases and J 1 base, with 8 bases left between them.

This clonotype is categorized as medium-sized. The rearrangement uses TRBV29-1 and TRBJ2-3; no clear D. Germline V gives CDR1 SQVTM, CDR2 ANQGSEA. The V and J ends lost 6 bases and 3 bases respectively, with 16 bases between them. The CDR3 spans 14 residues. The CDR3 nucleotides are TGCAGCGTGCCCATGGCCCCGAGGACAGATACGCAGTATTTT. Its translation is CSVPMAPRTDTQYF.

This clonotype was observed many times. The chain combines TRBV2 with TRBJ2-2, with TRBD1 as a possible D gene (6 bases). Germline values: CDR1 SNHLY, CDR2 FYNNEI. V was pared by 7 bases and J by 3 bases, with 15 bases between. The CDR3 loop spans 15 amino acids. The CDR3 spells CASKRDRSDTGELFF. The CDR3 DNA reads as TGTGCCAGCAAGAGAGACAGGTCGGACACCGGGGAGCTGTTTTTT. Based on the CDR3 plus reference TRBV2 and TRBJ2-2, the full variable domain is EPEVTQTPSHQVTQMGQEVILRCVPISNHLYFYWYRQILGQKVEFLVSFYNNEISEKSEIFDDQFSVERPDGSNFTLKIRSTKLEDSAMYFCASKRDRSDTGELFFGEGSRLTVL.

By sample fraction, this clonotype is medium-sized. This chain joins TRBV3-1 and TRBJ2-7; 9 nucleotides agree with TRBD2. The CDR3 has 15 residues. Losses at the gene ends were 1 base for V and 4 bases for J; bases not matched to a gene: 5. Germline-derived CDR1 and CDR2 are LGHDT and YNNKEL (reference sequence). CDR3: CASSQAVAGVYEQYF. The CDR3 nucleotides read TGTGCCAGCAGCCAAGCGGTAGCGGGAGTTTACGAGCAGTACTTC.

In its sample, this clonotype was seen many times. The chain recombines TRBV6-5 with TRBJ2-3, with D perhaps matching TRBD2 (6 bases). V gave up 0 bases and J gave up 0 bases, with 7 bases separating them. The CDR3 is made up of 15 amino acids. The V gene's germline CDR1 is MNHEY and CDR2 SVGAGI. DNA of the CDR3: TGTGCCAGCAGTTACTCGGCGGGAAGCACAGATACGCAGTATTTT. It yields the protein CASSYSAGSTDTQYF.

This clonotype was seen at least ten times. The chain links TRBV7-7 to TRBJ2-5; D call uncertain. CDR1 is SSHAT and CDR2 is FNYEAQ in the germline V gene (reference sequence). The CDR3 totals 16 residues. V shed 1 base and J shed 1 base, with 13 bases lying between them. The CDR3: CASSLDGRRTQETQYF. The CDR3 DNA reads as TGTGCCAGCAGCTTAGATGGTCGTAGAACCCAAGAGACCCAGTACTTC.

This clonotype turned up a few times. The rearrangement links TRBV2 to TRBJ2-7; 9 nucleotides align to TRBD2. CDR1 is SNHLY and CDR2 is FYNNEI in the germline V gene. Trimming took 4 bases from V and 3 from J; bases not matched to a gene: 4. The CDR3 length is 14 residues. The CDR3 region is CASSARGGFYEQYF. In DNA form, the CDR3 reads TGTGCCAGCAGTGCGCGGGGGGGGTTCTACGAGCAGTACTTC. The full variable domain, in which reference TRBV2 and TRBJ2-7 provide the parts outside the CDR3, is EPEVTQTPSHQVTQMGQEVILRCVPISNHLYFYWYRQILGQKVEFLVSFYNNEISEKSEIFDDQFSVERPDGSNFTLKIRSTKLEDSAMYFCASSARGGFYEQYFGPGTRLTVT.

This clonotype was detected many times. The chain is built from TRBV19 and TRBJ1-1, with 11 positions matching TRBD1. The CDR3 sequence is 17 residues long. V shed 5 bases, J shed 4 bases, and the junction held 12 bases outside the gene matches. In germline, CDR1 is LNHDA, CDR2 SQIVND (reference sequence). CDR3 protein: CASSPGTGGSRSTEAFF. For the CDR3, the DNA is TGTGCCAGTAGTCCCGGGACAGGGGGAAGTCGTAGCACTGAAGCTTTCTTT.

This clonotype was counted ten times or more. This rearrangement joins TRBV4-2 to TRBJ2-3, with 8 nucleotides matching TRBD2. Germline loops: CDR1 LGHNA, CDR2 YNFKEQ. The ends lost 0 bases at V and 2 bases at J; junction bases unmatched: 10. This CDR3 contains 18 residues. This CDR3 is CASSQEISAGATTDTQYF. The CDR3 coding sequence is TGTGCCAGCAGCCAAGAAATATCAGCGGGGGCGACCACAGATACGCAGTATTTT.

The chain joins TRBV20-1 to TRBJ2-4, with D tentatively TRBD2 (6 bases). Deletions cut 0 bases from V and 6 bases from J, with 18 bases between. The length of the CDR3 is 16 residues. Germline V gene sequence: CDR1 DFQATT, CDR2 SNEGSKA (reference sequence). CDR3 loop: CSARDFRRLASNIQYF. As DNA, the CDR3 is TGCAGTGCTAGAGATTTCAGGCGGCTAGCGTCAAACATTCAGTACTTC.

This clonotype occurred many times. The gene calls are TRBV4-2 and TRBJ2-7, with a weak D call TRBD2 (5 bases). In germline, CDR1 is LGHNA, CDR2 YNFKEQ. This CDR3 contains 12 residues. Trimming removed 4 bases from V and 6 bases from J, with 10 bases in between. The CDR3 coding sequence is TGTGCCAGCAGCCGTATGGGGAGCGAGCAGTACTTC. Its translation is CASSRMGSEQYF.

In its sample, this clonotype is medium-sized. The V call is TRBV29-1, the J call TRBJ2-3; 7 bases map to TRBD2. The CDR3 has 13 residues. Germline V CDR1 and CDR2: SQVTM, ANQGSEA. V was pared by 6 bases and J by 0 bases, with 3 bases of the junction left unmatched. This CDR3 reads CSVLAGSTDTQYF. CDR3 in DNA: TGCAGCGTATTAGCGGGTAGCACAGATACGCAGTATTTT.

This clonotype occurred many times. The V gene is TRBV11-3, the J gene TRBJ2-2, with D maybe TRBD1 (7 bases). CDR3 size: 15 residues. V was trimmed by 5 bases and J by 2 bases, leaving 12 bases between them. Germline lookup yields CDR1 SGHNT and CDR2 YENEEA. The CDR3 nucleotides are TGTGCCAGCAGCCCAGGGGGGTCAAACACCGGGGAGCTGTTTTTT. Residues: CASSPGGSNTGELFF.

This clonotype was observed at least ten times. The CDR3 DNA reads TGTGCCAGCAGTTACTCACGGGAGGGTACACCCCTCCACTTT. Translating it yields CASSYSREGTPLHF. The chain is built from TRBV6-6 and TRBJ1-6, with unresolved D. This CDR3 has 14 residues. The germline V and J ends were trimmed by 0 bases and 11 bases, with 11 bases remaining between them. From germline, CDR1 is MNHNY and CDR2 SVGAGI (reference sequence).

This clonotype has just a few counts. CDR3 residues: CAISERGVGNQPQHF. The CDR3, as DNA: TGTGCCATCAGTGAGCGGGGGGTCGGGAATCAGCCCCAGCATTTT. The rearrangement uses TRBV10-3 and TRBJ1-5, with D possibly matching TRBD1 (5 bases). The V gene lost 2 bases and the J gene lost 4 bases, with 12 bases spanning the gap. CDR1 and CDR2 from the germline V gene are ENHRY and SYGVKD. The CDR3 spans 15 residues.

The chain combines TRBV15 with TRBJ2-7; 7 bases line up with TRBD1. Germline V CDR1 and CDR2: LNHNV, YYDKDF (reference sequence). This CDR3 is built from 15 residues. Trimming took 0 bases from V and 5 from J; bases not matched to a gene: 7. The chain's CDR3 is CATSREPGTGDEQYF. CDR3 DNA: TGTGCCACCAGCAGAGAGCCAGGCACAGGGGACGAGCAGTACTTC.

This clonotype was picked up many times. This CDR3 is CSAHRQGAGEQYF. The CDR3 nucleotides are TGCAGTGCTCACAGACAGGGGGCAGGAGAGCAGTACTTC. This chain links TRBV20-1 with TRBJ2-7, with 10 nucleotides matching TRBD1. The CDR3 covers 13 residues. CDR1 and CDR2 (germline): DFQATT, SNEGSKA (reference sequence). V was clipped by 5 bases and J by 7 bases; unmatched bases: 8.

This clonotype was detected many times. V and J are TRBV7-9 and TRBJ1-2, with D uncertain. Trimming took 1 base from V and 4 from J, leaving 10 bases between them. The CDR3 runs 14 residues. Germline values: CDR1 SEHNR, CDR2 FQNEAQ (reference sequence). CDR3 amino acids: CASSLEGGPYGYTF. The CDR3, as DNA: TGTGCCAGCAGCTTAGAAGGAGGTCCCTATGGCTACACCTTC.

This clonotype has a count of ten or more. The chain recombines TRBV2 with TRBJ2-1; TRBD1 matches 7 bases. Unmatched junction bases numbered 12, after V lost 10 bases and J lost 6 bases. CDR3 length: 14 residues. CDR1 and CDR2 (germline): SNHLY, FYNNEI. The CDR3 DNA reads TGTGCCACCCGGGACAGCAGCACCCTCAATGAGCAGTTCTTC. Its protein is CATRDSSTLNEQFF.

Ten or more counts support this clonotype. V usage is TRBV20-1 and J usage is TRBJ2-5; D is possibly TRBD1 (6 bases). Germline V gene data show CDR1 as DFQATT and CDR2 as SNEGSKA (reference sequence). CDR3 length equals 15 residues. The V end lost 3 bases, the J end lost 1 base, and 15 bases lay between the germline ends. The CDR3 nucleotides read TGCAGTGCTAGGAGGGCCCAGGGGCGCCAAGAGACCCAGTACTTC. It encodes CSARRAQGRQETQYF.